This TCR beta chain is from a study of blood T cell repertoires in COVID-19. Study in general: From the United States, Italy and Spain came samples of acute and convalescent COVID-19. PBMCs, B-cell-depleted T cells, or T cells were the source of the cDNA or gDNA that made up the material.

CDR1 and CDR2 from the germline V gene are SGHKS and YYEKEE (reference sequence). This CDR3 is 11 amino acids long. Trimming left V 0 bases short and J 5 bases short, with 2 bases between. Study processing details: How many nucleated cells were present was estimated from reference gene primer amplification. Produced via immunoSEQ multiplex PCR; TCRdb's table is partial and in-frame only. V and J calls and clone size come straight from that table; D and trimming were deduced from the DNA. The sample lists fewer than 250,000 clones, less than 90% occurring once. V usage is TRBV5-5 and J usage is TRBJ2-5, with D uncertain. Sequencing was done on a sample of peripheral blood. This clonotype was obtained from a man aged 25-45 years with acute or convalescent COVID-19. The CDR3 DNA follows: TGTGCCAGCAGCTTGGCTGAGACCCAGTACTTC. It specifies CASSLAETQYF. Variable domain in full (rest from reference TRBV5-5 and TRBJ2-5): DAGVTQSPTHLIKTRGQQVTLRCSPISGHKSVSWYQQVLGQGPQFIFQYYEKEERGRGNFPDRFSARQFPNYSSELNVNALLLGDSALYLCASSLAETQYFGPGTRLLVL.